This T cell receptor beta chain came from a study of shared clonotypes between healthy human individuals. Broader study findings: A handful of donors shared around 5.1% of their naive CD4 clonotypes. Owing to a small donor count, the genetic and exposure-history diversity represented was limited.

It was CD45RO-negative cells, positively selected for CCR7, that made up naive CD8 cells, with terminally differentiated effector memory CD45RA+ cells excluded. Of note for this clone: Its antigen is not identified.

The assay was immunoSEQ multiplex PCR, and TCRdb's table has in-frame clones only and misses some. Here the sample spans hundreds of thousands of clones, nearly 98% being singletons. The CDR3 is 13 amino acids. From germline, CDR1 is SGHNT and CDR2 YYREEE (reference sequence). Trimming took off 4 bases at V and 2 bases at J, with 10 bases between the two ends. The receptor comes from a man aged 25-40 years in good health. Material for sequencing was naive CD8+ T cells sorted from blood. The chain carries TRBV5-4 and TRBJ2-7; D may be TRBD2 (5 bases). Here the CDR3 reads CASSIRGTYEQYF. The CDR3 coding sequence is TGTGCCAGCAGCATACGGGGTACCTACGAGCAGTACTTC.